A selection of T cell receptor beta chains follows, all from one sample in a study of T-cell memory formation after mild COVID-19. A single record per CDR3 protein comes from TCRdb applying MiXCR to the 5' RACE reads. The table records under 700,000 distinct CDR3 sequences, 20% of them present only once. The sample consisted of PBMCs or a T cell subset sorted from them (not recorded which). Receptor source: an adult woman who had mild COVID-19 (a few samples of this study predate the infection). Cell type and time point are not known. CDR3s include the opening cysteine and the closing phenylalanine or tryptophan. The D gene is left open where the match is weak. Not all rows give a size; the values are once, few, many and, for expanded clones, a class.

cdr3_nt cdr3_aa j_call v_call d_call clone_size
TGCAGTGCTAGAGAGGGTTTTGAAGATACGCAGTATTTT CSAREGFEDTQYF TRBJ2-3 TRBV20-1 . .
TGTGCCAGCAGTCTACCAGTGGCAGATACGCAGTATTTT CASSLPVADTQYF TRBJ2-3 TRBV6-2/TRBV6-3 . few
TGTGCCAGCAGCTTGGGTACAGGGAATATCAATCAGCCCCAGCATTTT CASSLGTGNINQPQHF TRBJ1-5 TRBV5-5 . few
TGTGCCAGCAGCTCGGGGACAGGGGGCGTTGGGTTCTATGGCTACACCTTC CASSSGTGGVGFYGYTF TRBJ1-2 TRBV7-2 TRBD1 .
TGTGCCACCCGTTGGAGGAACACCGGGGAGCTGTTTTTT CATRWRNTGELFF TRBJ2-2 TRBV24-1 . .
TGTGCCAGCAGCTTAACGGGACAGGGATTTTACGAGCAGTACTTC CASSLTGQGFYEQYF TRBJ2-7 TRBV7-8 TRBD1 .
TGCAGTGCCCCTCTAGTAAATGAGCAGTTCTTC CSAPLVNEQFF TRBJ2-1 TRBV20-1 . .
TGTGCCATCAGTGAGAGGGAGGGCCTTTACGAGCAGTACTTC CAISEREGLYEQYF TRBJ2-7 TRBV10-3 TRBD2 .
TGTGCCAGCAGTTTAACTAGGACAGGGTCTGAAAAACTGTTTTTT CASSLTRTGSEKLFF TRBJ1-4 TRBV12-3/TRBV12-4 TRBD1 .
TGCGCCAGCAGCTTGTCCTCGGGACAGCAAGAGACCCAGTACTTC CASSLSSGQQETQYF TRBJ2-5 TRBV5-1 TRBD1 few
TGTGCCAGCAGGACCGGGACAGCTGCTAACTATGGCTACACCTTC CASRTGTAANYGYTF TRBJ1-2 TRBV6-1 TRBD1 .
TGTGCCAGCAGCCGCCGGGGACTCTATAGCAATCAGCCCCAGCATTTT CASSRRGLYSNQPQHF TRBJ1-5 TRBV27 . few
TGTGCCAGCTCACCCTCGGCAGGGAATCAGCCCCAGCATTTT CASSPSAGNQPQHF TRBJ1-5 TRBV18 . .
TGTGCCAGCAGCTTTCAAGAGAACACCGGGGAGCTGTTTTTT CASSFQENTGELFF TRBJ2-2 TRBV13 . few
TGTGCCATCCTACCAACGCGGAGTTCCTCAAACAATGAGCAGTTCTTC CAILPTRSSSNNEQFF TRBJ2-1 TRBV10-3 . .
TGTGCCAGCAGTTACACAGGGCGAGCTAATGAAAAACTGTTTTTT CASSYTGRANEKLFF TRBJ1-4 TRBV6-5 . .
TGTGCCACCAGTGATTCCGGGACTAGCGGGGGCTACAATGAGCAGTTCTTC CATSDSGTSGGYNEQFF TRBJ2-1 TRBV24-1 TRBD2 many
TGTGCCAGCAACCCAGCGGGGGGGCTCACAGATACGCAGTATTTT CASNPAGGLTDTQYF TRBJ2-3 TRBV6-5 TRBD2 .
TGTGCCAGCAGCCGAGGCGGACTAGTGAAAGAGACCCAGTACTTC CASSRGGLVKETQYF TRBJ2-5 TRBV2 TRBD2 few
TGTGCCAGCAGGGAGGGGTCCGAAGAGACCCAGTACTTC CASREGSEETQYF TRBJ2-5 TRBV6-5 . many
TGTGCCAGCAGTAAGCGGGGCTCCTACGAGCAGTACTTC CASSKRGSYEQYF TRBJ2-7 TRBV12-3/TRBV12-4 TRBD2 .
TGTGCCAGCTCGGACAGGGTCGGCAATCAGCCCCAGCATTTT CASSDRVGNQPQHF TRBJ1-5 TRBV12-3/TRBV12-4 TRBD1 .
TGCGCCAGCAGCTTGCAATCGGGGAGCGGGTCCACCGGGGAGCTGTTTTTT CASSLQSGSGSTGELFF TRBJ2-2 TRBV5-1 . .
TGTGCCAGCAGCGTGTCACTTCCCTCCTACAATGAGCAGTTCTTC CASSVSLPSYNEQFF TRBJ2-1 TRBV9 . .
TGTGCCAGCAAACTCTCGGGACTAGACATGAACAATGAGCAGTTCTTC CASKLSGLDMNNEQFF TRBJ2-1 TRBV2 TRBD2 .
TGTGCCAGCAGTTCGGCAGGGTATCAGCCCCAGCATTTT CASSSAGYQPQHF TRBJ1-5 TRBV27 . .
TGTGCCTGGACTGTGGAGACTGAAGCTTTCTTT CAWTVETEAFF TRBJ1-1 TRBV30 . few
TGTGCCAGCAGCTTCGGGACAGCGTACAATGAGCAGTTCTTC CASSFGTAYNEQFF TRBJ2-1 TRBV7-8 TRBD1 .
TGTGCCAGCTCACCGAAGGGTTACGAGCAGTACTTC CASSPKGYEQYF TRBJ2-7 TRBV18 . .
TGTGCCAGCAGCTTAGGAGCCGCGGGACTCGACGTCGGGGAGCAGTTCTTC CASSLGAAGLDVGEQFF TRBJ2-1 TRBV7-9 . .
TGTGCCAGCAGAGGCGGACAGGCCGCCTCCTACGAGCAGTACTTC CASRGGQAASYEQYF TRBJ2-7 TRBV25-1 TRBD1 .
TGCGCCAGCAGCTTCAGGGTAGGGGCCTATAATTCACCCCTCCACTTT CASSFRVGAYNSPLHF TRBJ1-6 TRBV5-1 . many
TGTGCCAGCAGCTTATGGCACACAGATACGCAGTATTTT CASSLWHTDTQYF TRBJ2-3 TRBV7-6 . few
TGTGCCATCCGCTCTCTGGCGGGAGTAAGTAATGAGCAGTTCTTC CAIRSLAGVSNEQFF TRBJ2-1 TRBV6-2/TRBV6-3 TRBD2 .
TGTGCCAGCAGCCAGGCCGGGACAGGGGGAACCAATGAGCAGTTCTTC CASSQAGTGGTNEQFF TRBJ2-1 TRBV7-9 TRBD1 .
TGCGCCAGCACCGGGGGCGCAATGAACACTGAAGCTTTCTTT CASTGGAMNTEAFF TRBJ1-1 TRBV5-1 . .
TGCAGCGTTGCAGTTTCCCGTGGTGAGCAGTACTTC CSVAVSRGEQYF TRBJ2-7 TRBV29-1 . .
TGCAGCGTTGCTCGCCGGGGAATCAATGAGCAGTTCTTC CSVARRGINEQFF TRBJ2-1 TRBV29-1 . .
TGTGCCAGCAGTTACTTCGCAGGGGAGGCTTTCTTT CASSYFAGEAFF TRBJ1-1 TRBV6-2/TRBV6-3 . .
TGTGCCCACGCGTTCGGACTAGCGGGAACAGAGACCCAGTACTTC CAHAFGLAGTETQYF TRBJ2-5 TRBV6-1 TRBD2 .
TGTGCCAGCAGCTTAGCGCGCTGGGGAGGCACTGAAGCTTTCTTT CASSLARWGGTEAFF TRBJ1-1 TRBV7-2 . .
TGTGCCAGCAGCCCAAACGCGGCTACCTCGTGGGAGACCCAGTACTTC CASSPNAATSWETQYF TRBJ2-5 TRBV7-2 . few
TGTGCCAGCAAACGACAGTCCCCCTACGAGCAGTACTTC CASKRQSPYEQYF TRBJ2-7 TRBV6-2/TRBV6-3 . few
TGTGCCAGCAGCCTAAGACACAATAGCAATCAGCCCCAGCATTTT CASSLRHNSNQPQHF TRBJ1-5 TRBV7-6 . .
TGTGCCAGCAGCTTAGGGACAGGGGGTCCCTACAATGAGCAGTTCTTC CASSLGTGGPYNEQFF TRBJ2-1 TRBV7-2 TRBD1 once
TGTGCCAGCAGCACCCGCGGGACTAGCGGAACGAATGAGCAGTTCTTC CASSTRGTSGTNEQFF TRBJ2-1 TRBV9 TRBD2 .
TGTGCCAGCAGCTCCGGGTGGGGTACGCAGTATTTT CASSSGWGTQYF TRBJ2-3 TRBV5-6 . few
TGCAGAGCGGACAGGGGGGGAAACACTGAAGCTTTCTTT CRADRGGNTEAFF TRBJ1-1 TRBV29-1 TRBD1 .
TGTGCCAGCAGCTTAAGGAGTAGCGGGGGTGGCACAGATACGCAGTATTTT CASSLRSSGGGTDTQYF TRBJ2-3 TRBV7-3 TRBD2 few
TGTGCCAGCAGCGTTCTAGCGGGAGTTGCAGAGACCCAGTACTTC CASSVLAGVAETQYF TRBJ2-5 TRBV7-3 TRBD2 few
TGTGCCAGCAGCCAAGCCAGAACGGGGGAAAAACTGTTTTTT CASSQARTGEKLFF TRBJ1-4 TRBV4-2 . .
TGTGCCACCAGCAGAGATCAGCGCGGAAGACCCTACGAGCAGTACTTC CATSRDQRGRPYEQYF TRBJ2-7 TRBV15 . few
TGTGCCAGCAGCGGTCAGGGAAGAGGTGACTATGGCTACACCTTC CASSGQGRGDYGYTF TRBJ1-2 TRBV9 . .
TGCGCCAGCAGTCCTCCGCCATCGAGGGGATCGGAAGCTTTCTTT CASSPPPSRGSEAFF TRBJ1-1 TRBV23-1 . few
TGTGCCAGCAGCCCATCCGGGACAGGGCGAGAGACCCAGTACTTC CASSPSGTGRETQYF TRBJ2-5 TRBV7-2 TRBD1 few